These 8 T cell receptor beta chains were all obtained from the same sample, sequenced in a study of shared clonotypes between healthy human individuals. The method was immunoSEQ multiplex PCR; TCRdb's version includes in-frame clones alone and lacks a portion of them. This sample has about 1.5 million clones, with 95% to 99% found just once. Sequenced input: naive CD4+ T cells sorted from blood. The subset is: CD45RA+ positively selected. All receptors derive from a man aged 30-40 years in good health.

As DNA, the CDR3 is TGTGCCACCGCGAGAGGGGGGACTAGCCCGAACACCGGGGAGCTGTTTTTT. Translating it yields CATARGGTSPNTGELFF. This chain joins TRBV5-5 and TRBJ2-2; TRBD2 matches at 9 bases. With V trimmed by 9 bases and J by 0 bases, 12 bases remained unmatched. Germline values: CDR1 SGHKS, CDR2 YYEKEE (reference sequence). The CDR3 has 17 residues. Looking up the rest from reference TRBV5-5 and TRBJ2-2 gives the full variable domain: DAGVTQSPTHLIKTRGQQVTLRCSPISGHKSVSWYQQVLGQGPQFIFQYYEKEERGRGNFPDRFSARQFPNYSSELNVNALLLGDSALYLCATARGGTSPNTGELFFGEGSRLTVL.

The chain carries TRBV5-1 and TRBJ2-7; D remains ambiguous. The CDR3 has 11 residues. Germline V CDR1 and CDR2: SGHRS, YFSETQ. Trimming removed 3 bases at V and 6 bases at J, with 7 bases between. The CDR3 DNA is TGCGCCAGCAGCTCGGCCACCGAGCAGTACTTC. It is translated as CASSSATEQYF.

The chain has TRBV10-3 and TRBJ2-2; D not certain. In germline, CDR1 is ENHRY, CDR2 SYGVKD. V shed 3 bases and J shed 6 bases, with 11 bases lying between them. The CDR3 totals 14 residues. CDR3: CAISDWGIPGELFF. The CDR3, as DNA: TGTGCCATCAGTGATTGGGGAATCCCCGGGGAGCTGTTTTTT.

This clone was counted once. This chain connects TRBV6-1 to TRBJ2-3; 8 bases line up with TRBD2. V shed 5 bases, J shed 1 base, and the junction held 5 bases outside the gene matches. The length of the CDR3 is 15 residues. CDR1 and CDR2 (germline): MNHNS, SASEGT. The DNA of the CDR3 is TGTGCCAGCAGTCCTCAGCGGGAGCGCACAGATACGCAGTATTTT. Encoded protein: CASSPQRERTDTQYF.

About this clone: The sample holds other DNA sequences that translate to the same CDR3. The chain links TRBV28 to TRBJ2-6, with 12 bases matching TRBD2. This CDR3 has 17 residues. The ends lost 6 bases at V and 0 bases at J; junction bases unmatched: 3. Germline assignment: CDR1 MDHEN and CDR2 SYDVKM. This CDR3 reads CASRRLAGDSGANVLTF. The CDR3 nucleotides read TGTGCCAGCAGAAGACTAGCGGGGGACTCTGGGGCCAACGTCCTGACTTTC. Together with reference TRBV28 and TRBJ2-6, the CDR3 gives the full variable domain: DVKVTQSSRYLVKRTGEKVFLECVQDMDHENMFWYRQDPGLGLRLIYFSYDVKMKEKGDIPEGYSVSREKKERFSLILESASTNQTSMYLCASRRLAGDSGANVLTFGAGSRLTVL.

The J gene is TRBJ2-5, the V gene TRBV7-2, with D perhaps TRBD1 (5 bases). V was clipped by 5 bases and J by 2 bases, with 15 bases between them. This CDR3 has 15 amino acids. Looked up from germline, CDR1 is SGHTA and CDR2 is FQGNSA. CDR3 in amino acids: CASSPQVGAQETQYF. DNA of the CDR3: TGTGCCAGCAGCCCTCAAGTTGGGGCTCAAGAGACCCAGTACTTC.

CDR3 coding DNA: TGTGCCAGCAGTGAACCGGGACTAGCGGGAGGGGCTGGGACCCAGTACTTC. This translates into CASSEPGLAGGAGTQYF. The chain is built from TRBV25-1 and TRBJ2-5; 16 nucleotides line up with TRBD2. The CDR3 has 17 residues. Germline V gene lookup returns CDR1 MGHDK and CDR2 SYGVNS. V lost 2 bases and J lost 7; bases outside the gene matches: 7.

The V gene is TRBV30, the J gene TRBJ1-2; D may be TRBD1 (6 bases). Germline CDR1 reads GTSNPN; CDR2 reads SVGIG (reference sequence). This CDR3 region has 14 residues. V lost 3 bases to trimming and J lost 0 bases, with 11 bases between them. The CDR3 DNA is TGTGCCTGGAGGGCAGGGGTCTCTAACTATGGCTACACCTTC. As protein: CAWRAGVSNYGYTF.